This T cell receptor (beta chain) appears in the sequencing data of a study of blood T cell repertoires in COVID-19. Study context: Sample material is recorded as cDNA or gDNA derived from T cells, B-cell-depleted T cells, or PBMCs.

The V gene lost 5 bases and the J gene lost 0 bases, with 7 bases spanning the gap. The CDR3 contains 13 residues. Germline V gives CDR1 SGHDN, CDR2 FVKESK. Some clones are missing from TCRdb's copy, which holds only in-frame ones; the method was immunoSEQ multiplex PCR. Among approximately 230,000 clones, roughly 88% were seen once, and the ten largest hold around 15%. This chain uses TRBV14 with TRBJ1-1, with D tentatively TRBD1 (5 bases). This sequence was found in a woman between 50 and 59 years old with acute COVID-19. Sequencing was carried out using PBMCs or T cells enriched from blood (not recorded which). CDR3 coding DNA: TGTGCCAGCAGCGCGACAGTGAACACTGAAGCTTTCTTT. Protein: CASSATVNTEAFF.